This T cell receptor beta chain was recovered during a study of breast tumors, draining lymph nodes, adjacent tissues. Germline V lookup: CDR1 SEHNR, CDR2 FQNEAQ (reference sequence). The CDR3 has 14 residues. V lost 6 bases, J lost 4 bases, and 8 bases stayed unmatched. Breast cancer patients provided tissue from their axillary draining lymph nodes. TCRdb passed the multiplex PCR reads through MiXCR, listing each CDR3 protein once. Of about 230,000 distinct CDR3 sequences in the sample, less than 40% are singletons; the top ten hold around 1.5%. Study-level points and caveats: Tumors had less TCR diversity than lymph nodes, more than nontumor tissue. Compared with basal-like, luminal-like tumors shared significantly more repertoire with nontumor tissue. Data only fit, rather than demonstrated, lymph node origin of most tumor T cells. The data were judged consistent with most tumor T cells coming from lymph node and expanding in tumor.

Concerning this clonotype itself: The antigen is not known.

This chain links TRBV7-9 with TRBJ2-5; TRBD2 agrees at 7 bases. The sequence was collected from a female donor with breast cancer. Some clones in this sample may be carry-over from other donors' samples. Input material: axillary lymph node tissue. The DNA of the CDR3 is TGTGCCAGCAGTTTGGGGGGGACCGGAGAGACCCAGTACTTC. Encoded protein: CASSLGGTGETQYF.